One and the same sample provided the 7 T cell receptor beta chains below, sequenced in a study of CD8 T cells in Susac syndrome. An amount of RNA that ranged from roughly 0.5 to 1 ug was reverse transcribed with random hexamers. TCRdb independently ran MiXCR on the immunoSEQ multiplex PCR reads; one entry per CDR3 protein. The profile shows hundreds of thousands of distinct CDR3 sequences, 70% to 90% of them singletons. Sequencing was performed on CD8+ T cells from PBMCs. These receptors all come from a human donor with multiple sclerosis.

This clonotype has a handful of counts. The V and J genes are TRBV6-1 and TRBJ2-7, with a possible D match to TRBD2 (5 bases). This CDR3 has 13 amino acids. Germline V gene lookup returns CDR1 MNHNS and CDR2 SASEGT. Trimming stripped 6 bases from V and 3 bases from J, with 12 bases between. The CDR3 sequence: CASSHPGSYEQYF. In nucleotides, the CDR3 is TGTGCCAGCAGCCACCCGGGGAGCTACGAGCAGTACTTC.

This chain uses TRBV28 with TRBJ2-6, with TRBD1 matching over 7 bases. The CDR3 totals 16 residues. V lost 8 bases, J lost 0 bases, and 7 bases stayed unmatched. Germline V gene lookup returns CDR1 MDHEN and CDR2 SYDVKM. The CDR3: CASRDSRYSGANVLTF. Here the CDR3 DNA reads TGTGCCAGCCGGGACAGTCGGTACTCTGGGGCCAACGTCCTGACTTTC.

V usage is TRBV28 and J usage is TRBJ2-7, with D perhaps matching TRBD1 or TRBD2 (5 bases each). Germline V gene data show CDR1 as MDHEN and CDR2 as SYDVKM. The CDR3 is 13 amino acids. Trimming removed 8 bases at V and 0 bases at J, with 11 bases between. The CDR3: CASGTVSSYEQYF. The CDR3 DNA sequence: TGTGCCAGCGGGACGGTTAGCTCCTACGAGCAGTACTTC.

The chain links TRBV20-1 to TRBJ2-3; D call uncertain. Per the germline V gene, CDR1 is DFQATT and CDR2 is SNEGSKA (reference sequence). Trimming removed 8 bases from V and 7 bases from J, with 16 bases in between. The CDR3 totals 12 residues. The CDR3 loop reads CSTRATDYTQYF. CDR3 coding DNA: TGCAGTACCCGGGCTACTGATTATACGCAGTATTTT.

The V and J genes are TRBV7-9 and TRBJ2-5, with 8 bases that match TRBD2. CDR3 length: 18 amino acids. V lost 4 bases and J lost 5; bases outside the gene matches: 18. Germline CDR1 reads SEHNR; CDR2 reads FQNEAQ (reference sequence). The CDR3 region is CASSSLLAGGHRSETQYF. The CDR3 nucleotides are TGTGCCAGCAGCTCGCTATTGGCGGGAGGCCATCGTTCGGAGACCCAGTACTTC.

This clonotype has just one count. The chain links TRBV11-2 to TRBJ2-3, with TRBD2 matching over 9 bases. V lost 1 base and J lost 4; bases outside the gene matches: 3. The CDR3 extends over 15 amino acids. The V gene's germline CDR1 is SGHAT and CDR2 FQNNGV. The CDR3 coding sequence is TGTGCCAGCAGCTTAGGCGGGACTAGCCCAGATACGCAGTATTTT. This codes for CASSLGGTSPDTQYF. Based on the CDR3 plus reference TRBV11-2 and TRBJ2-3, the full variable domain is EAGVAQSPRYKIIEKRQSVAFWCNPISGHATLYWYQQILGQGPKLLIQFQNNGVVDDSQLPKDRFSAERLKGVDSTLKIQPAKLEDSAVYLCASSLGGTSPDTQYFGPGTRLTVL.

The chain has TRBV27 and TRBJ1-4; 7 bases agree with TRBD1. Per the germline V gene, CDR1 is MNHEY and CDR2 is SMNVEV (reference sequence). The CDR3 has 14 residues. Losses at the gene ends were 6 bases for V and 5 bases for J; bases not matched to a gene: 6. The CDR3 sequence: CASSQTGANEKLFF. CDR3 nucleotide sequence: TGTGCCAGCAGCCAAACAGGGGCCAATGAAAAACTGTTTTTT. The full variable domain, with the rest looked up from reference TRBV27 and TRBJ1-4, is EAQVTQNPRYLITVTGKKLTVTCSQNMNHEYMSWYRQDPGLGLRQIYYSMNVEVTDKGDVPEGYKVSRKEKRNFPLILESPSPNQTSLYFCASSQTGANEKLFFGSGTQLSVL.